These T cell receptor beta chains were read from a single sample in a study of T cell repertoires in cytomegalovirus infection. TCRdb redid the calling of the reads with MiXCR, one entry per CDR3 protein. The sample contains about 68,000 distinct CDR3 sequences, approximately 24% of which appear only once. Which antigens these TCRs recognize remains unknown. The sequencing sample was made of PBMCs, sequenced either directly or after in vitro stimulation (not recorded which). Source of these receptors: a human donor in good health (CMV status not recorded). Some clones in this sample may be carry-over from other donors' samples. Each CDR3 is given with its conserved first and last residue. D genes are given only for firm matches. Not all rows give a size; the values are once, few, many and, for expanded clones, a class.

D gene	J gene	V gene	clone size	CDR3 protein	CDR3 DNA
TRBD2	TRBJ2-5	TRBV11-2	-	CASSAVTSGYGETQYF	TGTGCCAGCAGCGCAGTGACTAGCGGGTACGGGGAGACCCAGTACTTC
-	TRBJ1-6	TRBV20-1	few	CSARERDPSSYNSPLHF	TGCAGTGCTAGAGAGAGGGATCCTAGCTCCTATAATTCACCCCTCCACTTT
TRBD2	TRBJ2-1	TRBV10-2	-	CASSPRTSGSDEQFF	TGCGCCAGCAGTCCTCGGACTAGCGGGAGCGATGAGCAGTTCTTC
-	TRBJ2-1	TRBV19	-	CASSSGPNEQFF	TGTGCCAGTAGTTCGGGGCCCAATGAGCAGTTCTTC
TRBD1	TRBJ2-7	TRBV7-9	few	CASSLWGQASYEQYF	TGTGCCAGCAGCTTATGGGGACAGGCCTCCTACGAGCAGTACTTC
-	TRBJ1-1	TRBV7-8	many	CASSLGTGAYTEAFF	TGTGCCAGCAGCTTAGGTACGGGGGCCTACACTGAAGCTTTCTTT
-	TRBJ1-2	TRBV6-5	many	CASSSSWIDNYGYTF	TGTGCCAGCAGCTCATCCTGGATAGATAACTATGGCTACACCTTC
-	TRBJ1-4	TRBV6-6	-	CASARQATNEKLFF	TGTGCCAGCGCCAGACAAGCAACTAATGAAAAACTGTTTTTT
-	TRBJ1-1	TRBV28	few	CASRGPLDAFF	TGTGCCAGCAGGGGACCCCTGGATGCTTTCTTT
TRBD2	TRBJ2-2	TRBV11-3	-	CASSLTGTSGRSGGELFF	TGTGCCAGCAGCTTAACCGGGACTAGCGGGAGAAGCGGCGGGGAGCTGTTTTTT
TRBD2	TRBJ2-1	TRBV6-1	-	CASRILAGGVGEQFF	TGTGCCAGCAGGATACTAGCGGGAGGTGTTGGTGAGCAGTTCTTC
-	TRBJ2-5	TRBV6-5	-	CASSIGVLETQYF	TGTGCCAGCAGCATAGGGGTATTAGAGACCCAGTACTTC
TRBD1	TRBJ2-1	TRBV4-1	-	CASSQDDRDRGYNEQFF	TGCGCCAGCAGCCAAGATGATAGGGACAGGGGCTACAATGAGCAGTTCTTC
TRBD2	TRBJ2-1	TRBV20-1	few	CSARVLAGVDEQFF	TGCAGTGCTAGAGTACTAGCGGGAGTCGATGAGCAGTTCTTC
-	TRBJ1-1	TRBV18	few	CASSSRADTEAFF	TGTGCCAGCTCATCCCGGGCAGACACTGAAGCTTTCTTT
-	TRBJ2-2	TRBV12-3/TRBV12-4	-	CASSLRETGELFF	TGTGCCAGCAGTTTACGTGAAACCGGGGAGCTGTTTTTT
-	TRBJ2-7	TRBV19	many	CASSISLGSEQYF	TGTGCCAGTAGTATTTCACTAGGGAGCGAGCAGTACTTC
TRBD2	TRBJ2-1	TRBV7-9	-	CASSLSDSATSGGYNEQFF	TGTGCCAGCAGCTTATCAGACTCTGCGACTAGCGGGGGATACAATGAGCAGTTCTTC
TRBD2	TRBJ2-1	TRBV18	few	CASSPRLAANEQFF	TGTGCCAGCTCACCAAGACTAGCGGCCAATGAGCAGTTCTTC
TRBD1	TRBJ2-7	TRBV27	many	CASTADRANFHEQYF	TGTGCCAGCACCGCAGACAGGGCCAACTTCCACGAGCAGTACTTC
-	TRBJ2-5	TRBV7-2	few	CASSLMMAGSGETQYF	TGTGCCAGCAGCTTAATGATGGCGGGGTCGGGAGAGACCCAGTACTTC
-	TRBJ2-5	TRBV7-2	-	CASSRSAETQYF	TGTGCCAGCAGTCGTAGCGCGGAGACCCAGTACTTC
TRBD2	TRBJ2-3	TRBV7-4	many	CASSLDAGPFCGRAADTQYF	TGTGCCAGCAGCTTAGATGCGGGACCGTTCTGCGGGAGGGCCGCAGATACGCAGTATTTT
TRBD1	TRBJ2-3	TRBV20-1	few	CSAHRGSTDTQYF	TGCAGTGCTCACAGGGGGAGCACAGATACGCAGTATTTT
-	TRBJ2-1	TRBV7-2	many	CASSLGFSLHNEQFF	TGTGCCAGCAGCTTAGGTTTTTCACTTCACAATGAGCAGTTCTTC
TRBD2	TRBJ2-1	TRBV5-4	few	CASSLGRAGPLTYNEQFF	TGTGCCAGCAGCTTGGGCAGAGCGGGACCTCTGACCTACAATGAGCAGTTCTTC
TRBD1	TRBJ2-2	TRBV29-1	few	CSVRRDRDTGELFF	TGCAGCGTACGGAGGGACAGGGACACCGGGGAGCTGTTTTTT
-	TRBJ2-1	TRBV10-3	-	CAISLTRTRGNNEQFF	TGTGCCATCAGCCTAACCCGAACCAGAGGAAACAATGAGCAGTTCTTC
-	TRBJ1-2	TRBV7-9	many	CASSLGSAGVYGYTF	TGTGCCAGCAGCTTAGGGTCGGCAGGGGTCTATGGCTACACCTTC
-	TRBJ1-2	TRBV28	-	CASSLPAGNCGYTF	TGTGCCAGCAGTTTACCAGCGGGTAACTGTGGCTACACCTTC
-	TRBJ2-1	TRBV5-4	-	CASSLAGGNNEQFF	TGTGCCAGCAGCTTGGCGGGGGGCAACAATGAGCAGTTCTTC
-	TRBJ1-6	TRBV12-3/TRBV12-4	many	CASSFAIRVNNSPLHF	TGTGCCAGCAGTTTTGCGATCAGGGTTAATAATTCACCCCTCCACTTT
-	TRBJ1-2	TRBV4-3	-	CASSPEGSANYGYTF	TGCGCCAGCAGCCCCGAGGGATCAGCCAACTATGGCTACACCTTC
-	TRBJ1-1	TRBV2	few	CASGWTLNTEAFF	TGTGCCAGCGGGTGGACCTTGAACACTGAAGCTTTCTTT
-	TRBJ2-1	TRBV29-1	-	CSARGGGGNEQFF	TGCAGCGCTAGGGGGGGAGGAGGAAATGAGCAGTTCTTC
-	TRBJ2-7	TRBV5-4	-	CASSLGQGRYEQYF	TGTGCCAGCAGCCTCGGCCAGGGGCGGTACGAGCAGTACTTC
-	TRBJ2-7	TRBV6-2/TRBV6-3	many	CASSPGGHEQYF	TGTGCCAGCAGTCCGGGGGGCCACGAGCAGTACTTC